This record covers a single T cell receptor (beta chain). The data are from a study of CD8+ T cells in alopecia areata. Extracted RNA was reverse transcribed into cDNA, the sequencing template. Sequencing was performed with immunoSEQ multiplex PCR; in TCRdb, only in-frame clones are kept and a portion is missing. The sample lists 95,000 to 110,000 clones, over 80% seen once, with around a quarter in the top ten. Documented treatment: oral pan-JAK inhibitor, 5-10 mg twice daily. Trimming took off 0 bases at V and 1 base at J, with 6 bases between the two ends. The length of the CDR3 is 13 residues. CDR1 is GTSNPN, CDR2 SVGIG, per germline (reference sequence).

Sample: CD8+ T cells sorted from blood, taken at week 24, from a patient treated with tofacitinib. The receptor was isolated from a human donor with alopecia areata. The chain employs TRBV30 and TRBJ1-1; the D is unclear. This CDR3 is CAWSVGGNTEAFF. CDR3 bases: TGTGCCTGGAGTGTAGGCGGGAACACTGAAGCTTTCTTT.